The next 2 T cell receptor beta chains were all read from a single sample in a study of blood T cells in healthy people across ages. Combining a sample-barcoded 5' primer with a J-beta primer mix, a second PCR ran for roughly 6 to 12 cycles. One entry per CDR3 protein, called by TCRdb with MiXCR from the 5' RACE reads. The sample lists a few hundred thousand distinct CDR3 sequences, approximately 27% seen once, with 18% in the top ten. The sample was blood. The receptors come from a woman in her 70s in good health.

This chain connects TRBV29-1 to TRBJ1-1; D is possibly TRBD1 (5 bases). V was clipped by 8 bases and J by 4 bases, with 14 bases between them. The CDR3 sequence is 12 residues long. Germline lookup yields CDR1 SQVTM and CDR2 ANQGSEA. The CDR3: CSSRRGATEAFF. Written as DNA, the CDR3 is TGCAGCTCTCGTCGCGGGGCCACTGAAGCTTTCTTT.

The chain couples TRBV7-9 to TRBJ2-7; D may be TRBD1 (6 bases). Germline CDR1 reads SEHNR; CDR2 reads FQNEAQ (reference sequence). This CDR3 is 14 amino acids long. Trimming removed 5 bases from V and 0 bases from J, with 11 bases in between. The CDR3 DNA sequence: TGTGCCAGCAGCGACAGGTTATACTCCTACGAGCAGTACTTC. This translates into CASSDRLYSYEQYF.